Sequencing of this T cell receptor beta chain was carried out in a study of blood T cell dynamics during melanoma immunotherapy (dated by TCRdb to 2018 to 2021). Study-wide context: All patients had metastatic melanoma and were given first-line pembrolizumab or nivolumab plus ipilimumab as standard of care in the United Kingdom. Consecutive patients formed a training cohort, and a further independent group of patients from the same centre was pooled into an external validation set. To find early correlates of response, the study profiled the peripheral T cell receptor repertoires of patients with metastatic melanoma both before and after one cycle of checkpoint inhibitor therapy. General study outcomes and caveats: Among sorted CD8+ subsets, the highest similarity to cfDNA CDR3 sequences and the highest clonality were observed in TIE cells, which was suggestive of active turnover with convergence on dominant clones. The study could not determine whether the T cell clones driving repertoire changes were melanoma-specific or reflected general immune activation. The relatively small sample size was recognized as a factor that could limit how well the results generalize.

In the case of this clone: Its antigen is currently not known. Base qualities are missing; no much larger clone stands one base away.

For each sorted CD8+ T cell subset, the entire amount of extracted DNA went into the assay. TCR beta CDR3 sequences were amplified from genomic DNA using the immunoSEQ TCRb Assay kit according to manufacturer instructions. The KAPA Library Quantification Kit for Illumina platforms was used to quantify pooled libraries by qPCR. Pooled libraries were clustered at roughly 0.6-1.2 pM and sequenced on an Illumina NextSeq 500. The original methods were these. TCR data were analyzed with immunoSEQ ANALYZER and the R LymphoSeq package. A rearrangement efficiency score was calculated as productive divided by the sum of productive and non-productive CDR3 sequences. Clonality was measured with the Gini coefficient and diversity with the Renyi index at alpha=1, compared pairwise between timepoints within each patient. In LymphoSeq, clonal relatedness was computed using an edit distance of 3, and repertoire similarity was computed using the Bhattacharyya coefficient. Linear discriminant analysis on week-3 changes in clonality and diversity was built with the R MASS and caret packages to classify response. In TCRdb, the immuneACCESS table is reduced to in-frame sequences with V and J assigned. These tables do not hold every clone; where another copy was compared, an unresolved V gene accounts for under half, and the others remain unexplained. The V and J calls and the clone size are those of that table, but D and trimming were determined from the DNA. For this sample the table gives several thousand clones, of which approximately 92% were detected only once. Just over 0.5% of the sample is taken by the ten largest.

Taken with the paper, the label for time point translates to: pre-treatment baseline. Blood was sampled before treatment (T0) and at week 3 (W3), after the first cycle of checkpoint blockade. Except for two patients with rapid clinical progression, response was assessed 12 weeks after the first infusion by RECIST 1.1; disease control meant complete response, partial response or stable disease. Patients were not eligible if they had prior systemic cancer treatment, concomitant immunosuppressant therapy or synchronous other active malignancies. Sorted CD8+ memory and naive T cell subsets were sequenced at T0 and W3 from six patients, of whom three were progressing and three had disease control. PBMC were isolated from blood with Lymphoprep and SepMate tubes, followed by red cell lysis. QIAamp DNA Blood Mini kits were used to extract DNA from PBMC and sorted T cell subsets. CD8+ T cell subsets were sorted live on a FACSAria III cytometer and then frozen prior to DNA extraction. Fresh PBMC for flow cytometry were kept at 4 degrees C in PBS containing around 2% fetal bovine serum and were analyzed within 25 hours.

The germline V gene (reference sequence) yields MNHEY for CDR1 and SMNVEV for CDR2. V loses 4 bases, J loses 0 bases, and the germline ends lie 10 bases apart. The CDR3 covers 15 residues, taking in both the cysteine and the phenylalanine. CDR3 DNA is the only sequence kept; it has 45 bases, read in frame from the first base. Here the sequenced sample was effector memory CD8+ T cells from blood, taken from a patient treated with checkpoint blockade. The chain was built from TRBV27 and TRBJ2-1, with no D gene named confidently. The clonotype originates from a human donor with melanoma. The DNA sequence is TGTGCCAGCAGTTCTACAGAATACTCCTACAATGAGCAGTTCTTC. Translation gives CASSSTEYSYNEQFF.